This T cell receptor (beta chain) was sequenced for a study of blood T cell repertoires in COVID-19. Study at large: Samples came from the United States, Italy and Spain, spanning acute and convalescent COVID-19.

TCRdb keeps only in-frame clones here, not all; method: immunoSEQ multiplex PCR. The sample has more than 140,000 clones; roughly 84% are singletons. V shed 3 bases and J 2 bases; nucleotides not matched to a gene: 5. The germline CDR1 and CDR2 sequences are MGHRA and YSYEKL. The CDR3 consists of 15 residues. The V gene is TRBV4-1, the J gene TRBJ2-5; 8 bases map to TRBD2. This clonotype was obtained from a woman aged 55-75 years with acute or convalescent COVID-19. Specimen: peripheral blood. This chain's CDR3 is CASSHKTGGQETQYF. CDR3 bases: TGCGCCAGCAGCCACAAGACGGGGGGGCAAGAGACCCAGTACTTC.